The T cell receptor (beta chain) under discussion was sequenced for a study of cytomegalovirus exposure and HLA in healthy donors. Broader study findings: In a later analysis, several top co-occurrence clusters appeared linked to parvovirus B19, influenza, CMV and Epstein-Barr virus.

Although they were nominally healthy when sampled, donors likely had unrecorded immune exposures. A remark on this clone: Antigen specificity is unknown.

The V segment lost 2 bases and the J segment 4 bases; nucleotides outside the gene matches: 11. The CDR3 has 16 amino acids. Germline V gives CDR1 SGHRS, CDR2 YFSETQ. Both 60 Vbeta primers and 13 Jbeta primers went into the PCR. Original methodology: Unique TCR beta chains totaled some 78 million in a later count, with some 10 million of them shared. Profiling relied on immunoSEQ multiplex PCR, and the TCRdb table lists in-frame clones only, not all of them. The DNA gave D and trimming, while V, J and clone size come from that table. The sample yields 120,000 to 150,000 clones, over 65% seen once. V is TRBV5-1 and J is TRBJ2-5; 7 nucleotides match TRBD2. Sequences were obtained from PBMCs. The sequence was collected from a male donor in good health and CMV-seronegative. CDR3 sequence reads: CASSFRAPERGETQYF. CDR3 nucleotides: TGCGCCAGCAGCTTCCGGGCCCCCGAGCGGGGAGAGACCCAGTACTTC.